The 28 T cell receptor beta chains presented below share a single source sample, sequenced in a study of blood T cell repertoires in COVID-19. The method was immunoSEQ multiplex PCR; TCRdb's version includes in-frame clones alone and lacks a portion of them. The table has 200,000 to 250,000 clones, 88% seen once. The sequenced sample was PBMCs or T cells enriched from blood (not recorded which). Source of these receptors: a woman aged 25 to 39 who had been exposed to COVID-19.

This chain joins TRBV9 and TRBJ1-6; D remains unclear. Germline V CDR1 and CDR2: SGDLS, YYNGEE. This CDR3 contains 12 residues. Trimming removed 0 bases at V and 11 bases at J, with 6 bases between. The CDR3 coding sequence is TGTGCCAGCAGCGTAGCCGGGGCACCCCTCCACTTT. This codes for CASSVAGAPLHF.

This chain links TRBV6-6 with TRBJ2-1, with 8 positions matching TRBD2. Germline loops: CDR1 MNHNY, CDR2 SVGAGI (reference sequence). V was clipped by 0 bases and J by 8 bases; unmatched bases: 6. The CDR3 runs 15 residues. The CDR3 coding sequence is TGTGCCAGCAGTTACTCAAGCGGGAGAAAGGATGAGCAGTTCTTC. Protein: CASSYSSGRKDEQFF.

V gene TRBV18 combines with J gene TRBJ2-1; D possibly corresponds to TRBD2 (5 bases). The germline V and J ends were trimmed by 6 bases and 0 bases, with 15 bases remaining between them. The CDR3 sequence is 16 residues long. CDR1 and CDR2 from the germline V gene are KGHSH and LQKENI. In DNA, the CDR3 is TGTGCCAGCTCGTACCAGAAGCGGAGCTCCTACAATGAGCAGTTCTTC. This encodes CASSYQKRSSYNEQFF. Drawing the rest from reference TRBV18 and TRBJ2-1, the complete variable domain is NAGVMQNPRHLVRRRGQEARLRCSPMKGHSHVYWYRQLPEEGLKFMVYLQKENIIDESGMPKERFSAEFPKEGPSILRIQQVVRGDSAAYFCASSYQKRSSYNEQFFGPGTRLTVL.

The rearrangement uses TRBV5-1 and TRBJ1-4, with 9 bases lining up with TRBD1. There are 15 residues in the CDR3. Germline values: CDR1 SGHRS, CDR2 YFSETQ. Germline trimming cut 4 bases from V and 7 bases from J; bases unmatched to any gene: 8. CDR3 residues: CASSPRTGVFEKLFF. CDR3 DNA: TGCGCCAGCAGCCCTCGGACAGGGGTTTTTGAAAAACTGTTTTTT.

The chain links TRBV25-1 to TRBJ1-4; TRBD1 agrees at 8 bases. V dropped 7 bases and J dropped 8; count of bases not matched to a gene: 6. This CDR3 contains 13 residues. Germline loops: CDR1 MGHDK, CDR2 SYGVNS. This CDR3 is CASKDRVKEKLFF. As DNA, the CDR3 is TGTGCCAGCAAGGACAGGGTAAAAGAAAAACTGTTTTTT.

The rearrangement uses TRBV9 and TRBJ2-7, with D possibly matching TRBD1 (5 bases). Germline V lookup: CDR1 SGDLS, CDR2 YYNGEE. CDR3 size: 14 residues. V was cut by 3 bases and J by 3 bases, with 13 bases left in between. CDR3 DNA: TGTGCCAGCAGCGCAGGACACTTTGGCTACGAGCAGTACTTC. Its protein product is CASSAGHFGYEQYF. Looking up the rest from reference TRBV9 and TRBJ2-7 gives the full variable domain: DSGVTQTPKHLITATGQRVTLRCSPRSGDLSVYWYQQSLDQGLQFLIQYYNGEERAKGNILERFSAQQFPDLHSELNLSSLELGDSALYFCASSAGHFGYEQYFGPGTRLTVT.

This chain uses TRBV6-4 with TRBJ2-2; D is unresolved. The CDR3 covers 13 residues. Germline CDR1 and CDR2: MRHNA and SNTAGT. Trimming removed 4 bases from V and 3 bases from J, with 6 bases in between. In nucleotides, the CDR3 is TGTGCCAGCAGTGCTCTAGACACCGGGGAGCTGTTTTTT. Amino acids: CASSALDTGELFF.

In its sample, this clone was seen a few times. The V and J genes are TRBV19 and TRBJ1-5; TRBD1 might be the D (6 bases). The CDR3 contains 18 residues. The V and J ends lost 4 bases and 4 bases respectively, with 23 bases between them. Germline-derived CDR1 and CDR2 are LNHDA and SQIVND (reference sequence). The CDR3 protein is CASSSPSRRGKANQPQHF. The CDR3 DNA reads TGTGCCAGTAGTAGCCCCTCCCGCAGGGGTAAGGCAAATCAGCCCCAGCATTTT.

The chain carries TRBV28 and TRBJ2-1, with D possibly being TRBD1 (6 bases). The germline V gene has CDR1 MDHEN and CDR2 SYDVKM. This CDR3 spans 17 amino acids. V lost 10 bases and J lost 0, with 22 bases in between. The DNA for the CDR3 is TGTGCCACCAACTCCCCCTGGGGGACATCCTCCTACAATGAGCAGTTCTTC. It codes for CATNSPWGTSSYNEQFF. The whole variable domain, remainder taken from reference TRBV28 and TRBJ2-1, is DVKVTQSSRYLVKRTGEKVFLECVQDMDHENMFWYRQDPGLGLRLIYFSYDVKMKEKGDIPEGYSVSREKKERFSLILESASTNQTSMYLCATNSPWGTSSYNEQFFGPGTRLTVL.

To note about this clone: Other nucleotide sequences from this sample produce the same CDR3. The chain is built from TRBV2 and TRBJ1-5, with a weak D call TRBD1 (5 bases). V was pared by 1 base and J by 0 bases, with 7 bases between. The CDR3 length is 15 residues. Germline V gene data show CDR1 as SNHLY and CDR2 as FYNNEI. The CDR3 spells CASSEGQYSNQPQHF. The CDR3 coding sequence is TGTGCCAGCAGTGAAGGACAGTATAGCAATCAGCCCCAGCATTTT. Based on the CDR3 plus reference TRBV2 and TRBJ1-5, the full variable domain is EPEVTQTPSHQVTQMGQEVILRCVPISNHLYFYWYRQILGQKVEFLVSFYNNEISEKSEIFDDQFSVERPDGSNFTLKIRSTKLEDSAMYFCASSEGQYSNQPQHFGDGTRLSIL.

The chain couples TRBV28 to TRBJ2-5; TRBD2 aligns across 10 bases. CDR3 size: 16 residues. Trimming removed 4 bases from V and 4 bases from J; junction bases left unmatched: 9. CDR1 and CDR2 from the germline V gene are MDHEN and SYDVKM. The CDR3 nucleotides read TGTGCCAGCAGTTCTCCTAGCGGGAGACGGGGAGAGACCCAGTACTTC. The encoded protein is CASSSPSGRRGETQYF.

The V gene is TRBV2, the J gene TRBJ2-1; 7 nucleotides align to TRBD1. Germline CDR1 and CDR2: SNHLY and FYNNEI. This CDR3 has 13 amino acids. Trimming removed 7 bases from V and 7 bases from J; junction bases left unmatched: 7. In DNA, the CDR3 is TGTGCCAGCATGACAGGGCCGGGGAATGAGCAGTTCTTC. Translated: CASMTGPGNEQFF.

The V and J genes are TRBV18 and TRBJ2-1; 9 nucleotides line up with TRBD2. Germline trimming cut 3 bases from V and 5 bases from J; bases unmatched to any gene: 20. This CDR3 has 20 amino acids. Germline V gene data show CDR1 as KGHSH and CDR2 as LQKENI. CDR3 sequence reads: CASSPWAAATSGRLNNEQFF. The CDR3 DNA follows: TGTGCCAGCTCACCGTGGGCTGCAGCGACTAGCGGCAGATTGAACAATGAGCAGTTCTTC.

The J gene is TRBJ2-2, the V gene TRBV6-5; 10 positions match TRBD2. Germline values: CDR1 MNHEY, CDR2 SVGAGI. V trimming: 11 bases; J trimming: 3 bases; junction bases outside the gene matches: 6. This CDR3 comprises 14 residues. Here the CDR3 reads CAGGGLADTGELFF. For the CDR3, the DNA is TGTGCCGGGGGAGGACTAGCGGACACCGGGGAGCTGTTTTTT.

This clone was detected only once. The CDR3 reads CASSAGTGRHIQYF. The CDR3 nucleotides are TGTGCCAGCAGTGCAGGGACAGGGCGGCACATTCAGTACTTC. This chain joins TRBV25-1 and TRBJ2-4, with 9 positions matching TRBD1. The CDR3 is 14 residues long. The ends lost 4 bases at V and 8 bases at J; junction bases unmatched: 6. Per the germline V gene, CDR1 is MGHDK and CDR2 is SYGVNS.

The chain carries TRBV18 and TRBJ2-1; TRBD2 matches 12 bases. This CDR3 is 16 amino acids long. CDR1 is KGHSH, CDR2 LQKENI, per germline. The V and J ends lost 4 bases and 6 bases, in that order; junction bases with no gene match: 7. CDR3 protein: CASSRWTSGEPNEQFF. In DNA form, the CDR3 reads TGTGCCAGCTCACGTTGGACTAGCGGGGAGCCCAATGAGCAGTTCTTC. The full variable domain, completed using reference TRBV18 and TRBJ2-1, is NAGVMQNPRHLVRRRGQEARLRCSPMKGHSHVYWYRQLPEEGLKFMVYLQKENIIDESGMPKERFSAEFPKEGPSILRIQQVVRGDSAAYFCASSRWTSGEPNEQFFGPGTRLTVL.

The chain uses TRBV18 and TRBJ1-1; D perhaps matches TRBD1 (5 bases). This CDR3 region has 14 residues. Germline CDR1 reads KGHSH; CDR2 reads LQKENI. Trimming took 2 bases from V and 4 from J, leaving 11 bases between them. CDR3 amino acids: CASSPGGESTEAFF. The CDR3 DNA reads TGTGCCAGCTCACCAGGGGGGGAGAGCACTGAAGCTTTCTTT. The entire variable domain, with the rest obtained from reference TRBV18 and TRBJ1-1, is as follows: NAGVMQNPRHLVRRRGQEARLRCSPMKGHSHVYWYRQLPEEGLKFMVYLQKENIIDESGMPKERFSAEFPKEGPSILRIQQVVRGDSAAYFCASSPGGESTEAFFGQGTRLTVV.

The chain employs TRBV3-1 (or the pseudogene TRBV3-2) and TRBJ2-6, with 11 bases lining up with TRBD1. Germline CDR1 and CDR2: LGHDT and YNNKEL (reference sequence). The CDR3 sequence is 18 residues long. V shed 4 bases, J shed 0 bases, and the junction held 5 bases outside the gene matches. CDR3 sequence reads: CASSPRDRGSSGANVLTF. The CDR3 nucleotides are TGTGCCAGCAGCCCCCGGGACAGGGGGTCCTCTGGGGCCAACGTCCTGACTTTC.

The chain has TRBV9 and TRBJ1-5; 7 nucleotides align to TRBD1. The CDR3 is 18 amino acids. Germline CDR1 reads SGDLS; CDR2 reads YYNGEE. J lost 0 bases, V lost 3 bases, and 12 bases had no gene match. CDR3 residues: CASSERTGVEDSNQPQHF. The DNA for the CDR3 is TGTGCCAGCAGCGAAAGGACAGGTGTGGAGGATAGCAATCAGCCCCAGCATTTT.

V gene TRBV7-6 combines with J gene TRBJ2-1; 10 bases map to TRBD2. Per germline, CDR1 SGHVS and CDR2 FNYEAQ. J was trimmed by 6 bases and V by 4 bases; bases with no gene match: 6. This CDR3 comprises 15 residues. The CDR3 DNA sequence: TGTGCCAGCAGCTCTTCTAGCGGGAGTGTCAATGAGCAGTTCTTC. As protein: CASSSSSGSVNEQFF.

The chain has TRBV20-1 and TRBJ2-2; 9 bases are shared with TRBD2. The CDR3 sequence is 16 residues long. The germline V gene encodes CDR1 DFQATT and CDR2 SNEGSKA (reference sequence). Trimming removed 3 bases from V and 7 bases from J; junction bases left unmatched: 12. CDR3 bases: TGCAGTGCTAGTGGCAGAGCGGGAGGAGGTGTCGGGGAGCTGTTTTTT. Protein sequence: CSASGRAGGGVGELFF.

V is TRBV9 and J is TRBJ2-5, with D possibly matching TRBD2 (6 bases). Germline CDR1 and CDR2: SGDLS and YYNGEE. V was clipped by 4 bases and J by 3 bases, with 13 bases between them. The CDR3 length is 14 residues. The CDR3 loop reads CASSRPGGKETQYF. Here the CDR3 DNA reads TGTGCCAGCAGCCGCCCTGGGGGGAAAGAGACCCAGTACTTC. Combining the CDR3 with reference TRBV9 and TRBJ2-5 gives the whole variable domain DSGVTQTPKHLITATGQRVTLRCSPRSGDLSVYWYQQSLDQGLQFLIQYYNGEERAKGNILERFSAQQFPDLHSELNLSSLELGDSALYFCASSRPGGKETQYFGPGTRLLVL.

The chain couples TRBV4-1 to TRBJ1-5, with TRBD1 as a possible D gene (5 bases). The ends were cut back, 1 base at V and 7 bases at J, with 17 bases in the middle. The CDR3 runs to 16 residues. Germline lookup yields CDR1 MGHRA and CDR2 YSYEKL. The DNA for the CDR3 is TGCGCCAGCAGCCAAGCCACTACCCGACGGGGGCAGCCCCAGCATTTT. Residues: CASSQATTRRGQPQHF.

This clone was found a few times. The chain combines TRBV24-1 with TRBJ2-1, with 9 positions matching TRBD1. V trimming: 3 bases; J trimming: 16 bases; junction bases outside the gene matches: 6. CDR3 size: 12 residues. In germline, CDR1 is KGHDR, CDR2 SFDVKD. The chain's CDR3 is CATSDGGTGTFF. The CDR3, as DNA: TGTGCCACCAGTGATGGGGGGACAGGGACATTCTTC.

The chain has TRBV24-1 and TRBJ2-7; 10 bases are a match to TRBD1. Trimming removed 6 bases from V and 5 bases from J; junction bases left unmatched: 9. CDR3 length: 15 residues. Germline V CDR1 and CDR2: KGHDR, SFDVKD. CDR3 region: CATSRLGTGEHEQYF. The CDR3 DNA reads as TGTGCCACCAGTCGTCTCGGGACAGGGGAACACGAGCAGTACTTC.

V and J are TRBV6-6 and TRBJ1-5; D remains unclear. The germline CDR1 and CDR2 sequences are MNHNY and SVGAGI (reference sequence). The CDR3 loop spans 14 amino acids. Trimming cost V 6 bases and J 10 bases, with 19 bases left between them. CDR3 protein: CASSLEGAGRPQHF. The CDR3 DNA sequence: TGTGCCAGCAGCCTCGAGGGAGCTGGAAGACCCCAGCATTTT.

The CDR3 loop reads CASSEGQGNQPQHF. The CDR3 DNA reads as TGTGCCAGCAGTGAAGGCCAGGGCAATCAGCCCCAGCATTTT. V usage is TRBV6-1 and J usage is TRBJ1-5; the D is unclear. Trimming left V 1 base short and J 2 bases short, with 6 bases between. CDR1 and CDR2 from the germline V gene are MNHNS and SASEGT. This CDR3 is built from 14 residues.

The V call is TRBV28, the J call TRBJ1-2; 8 nucleotides align to TRBD1. The CDR3 has 14 amino acids. V gave up 6 bases and J gave up 4 bases; unmatched junction bases: 7. Germline V gene lookup returns CDR1 MDHEN and CDR2 SYDVKM. The CDR3 loop reads CASSHPGQAYGYTF. CDR3 coding DNA: TGTGCCAGCAGCCACCCGGGACAGGCCTATGGCTACACCTTC.